A selection of T cell receptor beta chains follows, all from one sample in a study of blood T cell repertoires in COVID-19. Data came from immunoSEQ multiplex PCR; TCRdb stores just in-frame clones and leaves some out. The table lists about 320,000 clones, approximately 89% of them singletons, with 11% in the top ten. The sequencing input was peripheral blood. The receptors derive from a woman between 25 and 40 years old with COVID-19, enrolled during active disease. Both conserved end residues are part of each CDR3. A D gene is named only where the DNA matches it firmly. Clone size is given for some rows only: seen once, a few or many times, or a class if the clone is expanded.

abundance: -
len: 11
v_gene: TRBV3-1/TRBV3-2
j_gene: TRBJ2-7
d_gene: -
CDR3aa: CASLGAGEQYF
CDR3nt: TGTGCCAGCTTGGGTGCGGGCGAGCAGTACTTC

abundance: -
len: 17
v_gene: TRBV7-9
j_gene: TRBJ1-6
d_gene: -
CDR3aa: CASSGPKRTGDNSPLHF
CDR3nt: TGTGCCAGCAGCGGGCCGAAGCGGACGGGCGATAATTCACCCCTCCACTTT

abundance: -
len: 15
v_gene: TRBV19
j_gene: TRBJ1-4
d_gene: -
CDR3aa: CASTPGRVFNEKLFF
CDR3nt: TGTGCCAGCACCCCTGGGAGGGTATTTAATGAAAAACTGTTTTTT

abundance: -
len: 20
v_gene: TRBV9
j_gene: TRBJ2-3
d_gene: TRBD2
CDR3aa: CASSPPPGLAGGRGAWGQYF
CDR3nt: TGTGCCAGCAGCCCGCCACCGGGACTAGCGGGGGGTCGCGGAGCCTGGGGGCAGTATTTT

abundance: -
len: 13
v_gene: TRBV12-3/TRBV12-4
j_gene: TRBJ2-5
d_gene: TRBD1
CDR3aa: CASSRTGEETQYF
CDR3nt: TGTGCCAGCAGTAGGACAGGAGAAGAGACCCAGTACTTC

abundance: -
len: 17
v_gene: TRBV4-1
j_gene: TRBJ2-3
d_gene: TRBD2
CDR3aa: CASSQDAIAGVIDTQYF
CDR3nt: TGCGCCAGCAGCCAAGATGCCATAGCGGGGGTTATAGATACGCAGTATTTT

abundance: -
len: 14
v_gene: TRBV6-6
j_gene: TRBJ1-4
d_gene: TRBD1
CDR3aa: CASSQDRGNEKLFF
CDR3nt: TGTGCCAGCAGCCAGGACAGGGGTAATGAAAAACTGTTTTTT

abundance: -
len: 17
v_gene: TRBV23-1
j_gene: TRBJ1-1
d_gene: -
CDR3aa: CASSQYGQQVPNTEAFF
CDR3nt: TGCGCCAGCAGTCAATACGGACAGCAAGTTCCGAACACTGAAGCTTTCTTT

abundance: -
len: 13
v_gene: TRBV24-1
j_gene: TRBJ1-1
d_gene: -
CDR3aa: CATSDPGNTEAFF
CDR3nt: TGTGCCACCAGTGATCCGGGGAACACTGAAGCTTTCTTT

abundance: -
len: 16
v_gene: TRBV27
j_gene: TRBJ1-1
d_gene: -
CDR3aa: CASSPRLTGLRAEAFF
CDR3nt: TGTGCCAGCAGTCCAAGATTGACAGGTCTAAGGGCTGAAGCTTTCTTT

abundance: -
len: 16
v_gene: TRBV18
j_gene: TRBJ1-5
d_gene: TRBD1
CDR3aa: CASSPRGQQNNQPQHF
CDR3nt: TGTGCCAGCTCCCCACGGGGACAGCAAAACAATCAGCCCCAGCATTTT

abundance: -
len: 14
v_gene: TRBV29-1
j_gene: TRBJ2-2
d_gene: TRBD2
CDR3aa: CSVEITGGSGELFF
CDR3nt: TGCAGCGTTGAGATAACGGGGGGGTCCGGGGAGCTGTTTTTT

abundance: -
len: 15
v_gene: TRBV6-5
j_gene: TRBJ1-6
d_gene: TRBD1
CDR3aa: CASSSRTGGNSPLHF
CDR3nt: TGTGCCAGCAGTTCAAGGACAGGAGGGAATTCACCCCTCCACTTT

abundance: -
len: 13
v_gene: TRBV24-1
j_gene: TRBJ2-1
d_gene: -
CDR3aa: CATSDFPANEQFF
CDR3nt: TGTGCCACCAGTGATTTCCCCGCGAATGAGCAGTTCTTC

abundance: -
len: 14
v_gene: TRBV29-1
j_gene: TRBJ1-2
d_gene: -
CDR3aa: CSVTPSGMKYGYTF
CDR3nt: TGCAGCGTTACTCCTAGCGGGATGAAGTATGGCTACACCTTC

abundance: -
len: 16
v_gene: TRBV7-8
j_gene: TRBJ2-2
d_gene: TRBD2
CDR3aa: CASSLAGTSGVGELFF
CDR3nt: TGTGCCAGCAGCTTGGCCGGGACTAGCGGGGTCGGGGAGCTGTTTTTT

abundance: -
len: 19
v_gene: TRBV5-4
j_gene: TRBJ2-2
d_gene: TRBD2
CDR3aa: CASSRRGLAGTTGTGELFF
CDR3nt: TGTGCCAGCAGCCGCCGGGGACTAGCGGGGACCACGGGGACCGGGGAGCTGTTTTTT

abundance: -
len: 15
v_gene: TRBV7-2
j_gene: TRBJ2-7
d_gene: -
CDR3aa: CASSHGPVSSYEQYF
CDR3nt: TGTGCCAGCAGCCATGGTCCCGTGAGCTCCTACGAGCAGTACTTC

abundance: -
len: 16
v_gene: TRBV6-5
j_gene: TRBJ2-7
d_gene: -
CDR3aa: CASSYSKGPLPYEQYF
CDR3nt: TGTGCCAGCAGTTACTCGAAGGGGCCCCTCCCCTACGAGCAGTACTTC

abundance: -
len: 15
v_gene: TRBV4-1
j_gene: TRBJ2-1
d_gene: -
CDR3aa: CASSQGGRRYNEQFF
CDR3nt: TGCGCCAGCAGCCAAGGGGGGAGGAGGTACAATGAGCAGTTCTTC

abundance: -
len: 15
v_gene: TRBV7-2
j_gene: TRBJ2-2
d_gene: -
CDR3aa: CASSLVILEGGELFF
CDR3nt: TGTGCCAGCAGCTTAGTTATATTGGAGGGCGGGGAGCTGTTTTTT

abundance: -
len: 15
v_gene: TRBV30
j_gene: TRBJ2-5
d_gene: -
CDR3aa: CAWSGRGAPRETQYF
CDR3nt: TGTGCCTGGAGTGGTCGTGGGGCGCCGAGGGAGACCCAGTACTTC

abundance: -
len: 16
v_gene: TRBV7-9
j_gene: TRBJ2-3
d_gene: TRBD2
CDR3aa: CASSFASGGHTDTQYF
CDR3nt: TGTGCCAGCAGCTTTGCTAGCGGGGGTCACACAGATACGCAGTATTTT

abundance: -
len: 13
v_gene: TRBV3-1/TRBV3-2
j_gene: TRBJ1-1
d_gene: -
CDR3aa: CASSYDMNTEAFF
CDR3nt: TGTGCCAGCAGCTACGACATGAACACTGAAGCTTTCTTT

abundance: -
len: 17
v_gene: TRBV5-1
j_gene: TRBJ1-1
d_gene: TRBD1
CDR3aa: CASSSSSGQGADTEAFF
CDR3nt: TGCGCCAGCAGCTCCTCGTCGGGACAGGGGGCGGACACTGAAGCTTTCTTT

abundance: -
len: 14
v_gene: TRBV4-1
j_gene: TRBJ1-4
d_gene: -
CDR3aa: CASRPWGGREKLFF
CDR3nt: TGCGCCAGCAGGCCGTGGGGAGGTCGAGAAAAACTGTTTTTT

abundance: once
len: 17
v_gene: TRBV14
j_gene: TRBJ1-4
d_gene: -
CDR3aa: CASSQSGFTVANEKLFF
CDR3nt: TGTGCCAGCAGCCAATCAGGGTTTACTGTGGCTAATGAAAAACTGTTTTTT

abundance: -
len: 16
v_gene: TRBV5-5
j_gene: TRBJ2-5
d_gene: -
CDR3aa: CASSLAVGRGQETQYF
CDR3nt: TGTGCCAGCAGCTTGGCCGTGGGCAGAGGGCAAGAGACCCAGTACTTC

abundance: -
len: 14
v_gene: TRBV10-2
j_gene: TRBJ2-7
d_gene: TRBD1
CDR3aa: CASSLGQGLYEQYF
CDR3nt: TGCGCCAGCAGCCTAGGACAGGGTCTCTACGAGCAGTACTTC

abundance: -
len: 13
v_gene: TRBV9
j_gene: TRBJ1-2
d_gene: -
CDR3aa: CASSAPNAGGYTF
CDR3nt: TGTGCCAGCAGCGCCCCTAACGCGGGTGGCTACACCTTC

abundance: -
len: 16
v_gene: TRBV28
j_gene: TRBJ2-1
d_gene: TRBD1
CDR3aa: CASSLYQGVIGNEQFF
CDR3nt: TGTGCCAGCAGTTTATATCAGGGGGTAATTGGCAATGAGCAGTTCTTC

abundance: -
len: 14
v_gene: TRBV10-2
j_gene: TRBJ2-3
d_gene: -
CDR3aa: CASSRQVVSDTQYF
CDR3nt: TGCGCCAGCAGTAGACAGGTAGTATCCGATACGCAGTATTTT

abundance: -
len: 17
v_gene: TRBV29-1
j_gene: TRBJ1-4
d_gene: -
CDR3aa: CSVETATPTARNEKLFF
CDR3nt: TGCAGCGTTGAAACGGCAACTCCGACAGCCCGAAATGAAAAACTGTTTTTT

abundance: -
len: 12
v_gene: TRBV5-4
j_gene: TRBJ1-2
d_gene: TRBD1
CDR3aa: CASSGDSYGYTF
CDR3nt: TGTGCCAGCAGCGGGGACAGCTATGGCTACACCTTC

abundance: -
len: 15
v_gene: TRBV30
j_gene: TRBJ1-3
d_gene: -
CDR3aa: CAWINRPDSGNTIYF
CDR3nt: TGTGCCTGGATAAACCGGCCCGACAGTGGAAACACCATATATTTT